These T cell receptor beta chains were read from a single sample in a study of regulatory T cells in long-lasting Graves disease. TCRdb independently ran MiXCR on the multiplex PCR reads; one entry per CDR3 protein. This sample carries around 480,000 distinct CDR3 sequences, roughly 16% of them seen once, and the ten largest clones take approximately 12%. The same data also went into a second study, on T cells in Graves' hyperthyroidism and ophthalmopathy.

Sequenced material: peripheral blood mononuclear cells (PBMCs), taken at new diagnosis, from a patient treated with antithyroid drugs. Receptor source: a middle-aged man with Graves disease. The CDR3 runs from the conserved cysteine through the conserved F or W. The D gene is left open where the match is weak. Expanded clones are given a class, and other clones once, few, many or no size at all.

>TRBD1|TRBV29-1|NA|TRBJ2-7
CSVEETGVGEQYF
TGCAGCGTTGAAGAGACAGGGGTGGGCGAGCAGTACTTC
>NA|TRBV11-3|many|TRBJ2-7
CASSLDMAVSSYEQYF
TGTGCCAGCAGCTTAGATATGGCAGTCAGCTCCTACGAGCAGTACTTC
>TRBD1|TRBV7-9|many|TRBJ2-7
CASSPPAGTGIAWGYEQYF
TGTGCCAGCAGCCCGCCCGCTGGGACAGGGATAGCTTGGGGGTACGAGCAGTACTTC
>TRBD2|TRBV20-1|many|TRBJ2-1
CSARTGFGRTSGVYNEQFF
TGCAGTGCTAGGACAGGGTTTGGTAGAACTAGCGGGGTATACAATGAGCAGTTCTTC
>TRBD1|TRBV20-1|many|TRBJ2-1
CSAREDRVNEQFF
TGCAGTGCTAGAGAAGACAGGGTCAATGAGCAGTTCTTC
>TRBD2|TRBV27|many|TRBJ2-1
CASRGLAGINNEQFF
TGTGCCAGCAGAGGATTAGCGGGCATTAACAATGAGCAGTTCTTC
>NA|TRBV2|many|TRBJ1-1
CASSPPLGSNTEAFF
TGTGCCAGCAGCCCGCCTTTAGGGTCGAACACTGAAGCTTTCTTT
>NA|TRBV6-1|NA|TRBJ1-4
CASSDTEKLFF
TGTGCCAGCAGTGATACAGAAAAACTGTTTTTT
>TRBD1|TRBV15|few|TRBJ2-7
CATSRPQGAPTYGQYF
TGTGCCACCAGCAGACCACAGGGGGCCCCAACCTACGGGCAGTACTTC
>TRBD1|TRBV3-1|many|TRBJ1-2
CASSQDRVNYGYTF
TGTGCCAGCAGCCAGGACAGGGTGAACTATGGCTACACCTTC
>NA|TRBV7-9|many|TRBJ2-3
CASSLSTSASTDTQYF
TGTGCCAGCAGCTTAAGTACGAGCGCAAGCACAGATACGCAGTATTTT
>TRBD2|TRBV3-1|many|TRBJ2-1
CASSQEFSTSGRQFF
TGTGCCAGCAGCCAAGAATTCTCCACCAGCGGGAGGCAGTTCTTC
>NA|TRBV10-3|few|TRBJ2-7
CAISERGKYPYEQYF
TGTGCCATCAGTGAACGAGGGAAGTACCCCTACGAGCAGTACTTC
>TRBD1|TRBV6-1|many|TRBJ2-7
CASRPGQGGQQYF
TGTGCCAGCAGACCGGGACAGGGGGGTCAGCAGTACTTC
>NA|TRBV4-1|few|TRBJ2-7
CASSQDPVVYDEQYF
TGCGCCAGCAGCCAAGATCCGGTAGTTTACGACGAGCAGTACTTC
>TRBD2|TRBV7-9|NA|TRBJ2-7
CASSQERGGLAGGEQYF
TGTGCCAGCAGCCAAGAAAGGGGCGGGCTAGCGGGAGGCGAGCAGTACTTC
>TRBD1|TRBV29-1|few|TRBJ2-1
CSANRGEQFF
TGCAGCGCTAACAGGGGTGAGCAGTTCTTC
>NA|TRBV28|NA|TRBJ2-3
CASTPGVPHTQYF
TGTGCCAGCACGCCCGGCGTGCCCCATACGCAGTATTTT
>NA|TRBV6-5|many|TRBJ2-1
CASSYSIFGANPHDEQFF
TGTGCCAGCAGTTACTCGATCTTCGGGGCGAACCCTCACGATGAGCAGTTCTTC
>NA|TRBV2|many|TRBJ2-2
CASRENTGELFF
TGTGCCAGCAGGGAGAACACCGGGGAGCTGTTTTTT
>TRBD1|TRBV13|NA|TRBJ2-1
CASSRGTGPYNEQFF
TGTGCCAGCAGCCGAGGGACAGGGCCCTACAATGAGCAGTTCTTC
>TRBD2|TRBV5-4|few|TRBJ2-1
CASSFVAGGYNEQFF
TGTGCCAGCAGCTTTGTAGCGGGAGGGTACAATGAGCAGTTCTTC
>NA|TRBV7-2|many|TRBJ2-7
CASSRMVGLYEQYF
TGTGCCAGCAGTCGGATGGTGGGGCTCTACGAGCAGTACTTC
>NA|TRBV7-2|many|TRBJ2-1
CASIPGGRYNEQFF
TGTGCCAGCATCCCAGGGGGGCGCTACAATGAGCAGTTCTTC
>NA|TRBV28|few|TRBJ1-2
CASSFLRGDYGYTF
TGTGCCAGCAGTTTCTTGAGGGGGGACTATGGCTACACCTTC
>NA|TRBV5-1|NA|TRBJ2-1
CASSLALGQGEQFF
TGCGCCAGCAGCTTGGCCCTAGGCCAGGGGGAGCAGTTCTTC
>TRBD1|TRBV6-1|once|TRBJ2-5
CASGPSGRGIQETQYF
TGTGCCAGCGGCCCCTCGGGCAGGGGGATCCAAGAGACCCAGTACTTC
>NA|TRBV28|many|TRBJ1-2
CASSGVPGGYTF
TGTGCCAGCAGTGGAGTACCTGGTGGCTACACCTTC
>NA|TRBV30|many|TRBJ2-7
CAWSPFSYEQYF
TGTGCCTGGAGTCCATTCTCCTACGAGCAGTACTTC
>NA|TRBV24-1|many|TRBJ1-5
CATSDFPRTVRPQHF
TGTGCCACCAGTGATTTCCCCCGGACCGTCCGGCCCCAGCATTTT
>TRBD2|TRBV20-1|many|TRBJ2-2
CSAPPSSGRIGELFF
TGCAGTGCCCCCCCATCTAGCGGGAGGATCGGGGAGCTGTTTTTT
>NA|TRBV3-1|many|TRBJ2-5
CASSQGRIETQYF
TGTGCCAGCAGCCAAGGACGGATAGAGACCCAGTACTTC
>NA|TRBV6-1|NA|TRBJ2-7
CASSARTTNYEQYF
TGTGCCAGCAGTGCCAGGACCACCAACTACGAGCAGTACTTC
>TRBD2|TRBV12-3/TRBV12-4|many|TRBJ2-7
CASSLGRGIYEQYF
TGTGCCAGCAGCCTCGGGAGGGGAATCTACGAGCAGTACTTC
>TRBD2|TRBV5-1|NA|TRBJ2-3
CASGVGLAGGASTDTQYF
TGCGCCAGCGGCGTGGGACTAGCGGGAGGTGCTAGCACAGATACGCAGTATTTT